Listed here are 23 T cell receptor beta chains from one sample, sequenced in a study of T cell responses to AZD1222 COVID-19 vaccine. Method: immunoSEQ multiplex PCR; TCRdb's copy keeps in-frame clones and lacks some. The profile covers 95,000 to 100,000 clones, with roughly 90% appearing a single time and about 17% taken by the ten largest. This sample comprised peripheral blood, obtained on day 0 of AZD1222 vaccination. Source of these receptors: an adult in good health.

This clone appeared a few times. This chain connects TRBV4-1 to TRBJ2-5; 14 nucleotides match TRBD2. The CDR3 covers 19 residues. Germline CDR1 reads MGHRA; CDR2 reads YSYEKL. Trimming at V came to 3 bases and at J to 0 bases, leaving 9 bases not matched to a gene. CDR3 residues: CASSHPGLAGGPNQETQYF. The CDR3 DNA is TGCGCCAGCAGCCACCCCGGACTAGCGGGAGGACCAAACCAAGAGACCCAGTACTTC.

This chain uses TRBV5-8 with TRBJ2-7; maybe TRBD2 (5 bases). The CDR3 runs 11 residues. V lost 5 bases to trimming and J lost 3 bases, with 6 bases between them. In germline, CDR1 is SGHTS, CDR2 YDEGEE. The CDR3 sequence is CASRGDYEQYF. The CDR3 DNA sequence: TGTGCCAGCAGGGGAGACTACGAGCAGTACTTC.

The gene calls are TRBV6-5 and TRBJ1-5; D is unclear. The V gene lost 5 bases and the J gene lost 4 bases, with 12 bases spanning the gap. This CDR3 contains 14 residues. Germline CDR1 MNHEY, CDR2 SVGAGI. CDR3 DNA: TGTGCCAGCAGTCCAAGTTCCCTAAATCAGCCCCAGCATTTT. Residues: CASSPSSLNQPQHF.

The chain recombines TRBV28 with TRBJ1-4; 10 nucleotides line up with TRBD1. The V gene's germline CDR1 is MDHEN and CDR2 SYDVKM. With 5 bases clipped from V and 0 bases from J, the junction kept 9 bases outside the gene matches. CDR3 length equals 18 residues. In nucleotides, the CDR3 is TGTGCCAGCAGTCCCCCTGGGACAGGGGTTTCAACTAATGAAAAACTGTTTTTT. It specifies CASSPPGTGVSTNEKLFF.

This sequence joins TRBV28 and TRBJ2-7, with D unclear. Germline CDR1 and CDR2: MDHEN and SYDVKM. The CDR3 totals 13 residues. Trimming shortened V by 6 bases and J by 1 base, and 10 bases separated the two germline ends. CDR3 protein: CASRPTNSYEQYF. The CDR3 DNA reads TGTGCCAGCAGACCTACAAATTCCTACGAGCAGTACTTC.

In DNA, the CDR3 is TGTGCCAGCAGCCCCCGGCCTGCGCGCCGAGCCCTCGCTAAAGCTTTCTTT. This sequence encodes CASSPRPARRALAKAFF. The gene calls are TRBV3-1 (or the pseudogene TRBV3-2) and TRBJ1-1, with D uncertain. V was clipped by 4 bases and J by 9 bases, with 27 bases between them. This CDR3 is 17 amino acids long. From germline, CDR1 is LGHDT and CDR2 YNNKEL (reference sequence).

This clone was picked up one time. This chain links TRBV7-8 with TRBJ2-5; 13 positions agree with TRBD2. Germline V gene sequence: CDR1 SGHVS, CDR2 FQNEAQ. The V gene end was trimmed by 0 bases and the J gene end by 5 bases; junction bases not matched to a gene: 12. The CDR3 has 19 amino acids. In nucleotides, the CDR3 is TGTGCCAGCAGCTTAGCCCGGACTAGCGGGAGATTTAATCCCGAGACCCAGTACTTC. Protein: CASSLARTSGRFNPETQYF. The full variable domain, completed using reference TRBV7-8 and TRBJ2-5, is GAGVSQSPRYKVAKRGQDVALRCDPISGHVSLFWYQQALGQGPEFLTYFQNEAQLDKSGLPSDRFFAERPEGSVSTLKIQRTQQEDSAVYLCASSLARTSGRFNPETQYFGPGTRLLVL.

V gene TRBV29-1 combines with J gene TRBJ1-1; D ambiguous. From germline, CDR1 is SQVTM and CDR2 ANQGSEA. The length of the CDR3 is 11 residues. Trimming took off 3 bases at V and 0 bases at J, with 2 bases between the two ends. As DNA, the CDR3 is TGCAGCGTTGAGGTGAACACTGAAGCTTTCTTT. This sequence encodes CSVEVNTEAFF.

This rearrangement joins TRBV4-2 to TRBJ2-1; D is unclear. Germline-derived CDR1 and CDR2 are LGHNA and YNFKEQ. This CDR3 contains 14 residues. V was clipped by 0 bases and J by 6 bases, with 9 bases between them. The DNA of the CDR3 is TGTGCCAGCAGCCAAGATCAAGGAGCCAATGAGCAGTTCTTC. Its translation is CASSQDQGANEQFF.

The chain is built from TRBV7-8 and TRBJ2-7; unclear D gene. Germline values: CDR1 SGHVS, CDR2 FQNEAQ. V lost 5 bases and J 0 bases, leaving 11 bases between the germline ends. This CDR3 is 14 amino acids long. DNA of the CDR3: TGTGCCAGCAGCCACCTGGCAGCCTCCTACGAGCAGTACTTC. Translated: CASSHLAASYEQYF.

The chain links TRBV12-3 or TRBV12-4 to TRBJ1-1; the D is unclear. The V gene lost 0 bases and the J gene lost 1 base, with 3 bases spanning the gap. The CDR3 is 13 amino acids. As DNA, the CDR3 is TGTGCCAGCAGTTTAGCTGAGAACACTGAAGCTTTCTTT. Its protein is CASSLAENTEAFF.

CDR3 amino acids: CASSFNRDYEQYF. The CDR3, as DNA: TGTGCCAGCAGTTTTAACCGGGACTACGAGCAGTACTTC. The chain recombines TRBV27 with TRBJ2-7; possible D gene TRBD2, 5 bases. The V end lost 3 bases, the J end lost 3 bases, and 9 bases lay between the germline ends. CDR1 MNHEY and CDR2 SMNVEV come from the germline V gene (reference sequence). The CDR3 is made up of 13 amino acids.

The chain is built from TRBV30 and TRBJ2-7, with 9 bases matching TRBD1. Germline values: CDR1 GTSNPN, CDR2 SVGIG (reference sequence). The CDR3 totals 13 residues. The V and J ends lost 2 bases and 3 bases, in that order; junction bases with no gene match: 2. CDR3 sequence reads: CAWSRGQGYEQYF. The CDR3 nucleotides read TGTGCCTGGAGTCGGGGACAGGGCTACGAGCAGTACTTC.

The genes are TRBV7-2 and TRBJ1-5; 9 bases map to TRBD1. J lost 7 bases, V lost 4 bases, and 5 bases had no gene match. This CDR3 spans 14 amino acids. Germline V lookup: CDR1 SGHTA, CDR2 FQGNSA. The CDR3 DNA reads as TGTGCCAGCAGCTACGGGACAGGGCTCCAGCCCCAGCATTTT. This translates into CASSYGTGLQPQHF.

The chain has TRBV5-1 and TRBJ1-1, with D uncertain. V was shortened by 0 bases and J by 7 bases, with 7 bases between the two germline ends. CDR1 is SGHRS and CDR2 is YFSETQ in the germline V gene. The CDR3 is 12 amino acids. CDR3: CASSLVGDEAFF. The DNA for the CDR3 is TGCGCCAGCAGCTTGGTTGGAGATGAAGCTTTCTTT.

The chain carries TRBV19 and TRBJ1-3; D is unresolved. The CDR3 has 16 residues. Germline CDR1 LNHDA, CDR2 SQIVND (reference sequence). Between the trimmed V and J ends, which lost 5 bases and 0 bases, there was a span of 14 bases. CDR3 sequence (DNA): TGTGCCAGTAGTGACTACAGTACATCCTCTGGAAACACCATATATTTT. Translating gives CASSDYSTSSGNTIYF.

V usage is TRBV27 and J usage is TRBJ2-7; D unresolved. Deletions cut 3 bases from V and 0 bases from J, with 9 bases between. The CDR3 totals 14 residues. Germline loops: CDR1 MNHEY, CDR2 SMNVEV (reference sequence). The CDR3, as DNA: TGTGCCAGCAGTTTTAAGGTAAACTCCTACGAGCAGTACTTC. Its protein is CASSFKVNSYEQYF.

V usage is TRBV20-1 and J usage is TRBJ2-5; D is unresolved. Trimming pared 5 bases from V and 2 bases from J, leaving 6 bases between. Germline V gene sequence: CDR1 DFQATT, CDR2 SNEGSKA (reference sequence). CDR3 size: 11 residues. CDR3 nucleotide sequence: TGCAGTGCTGCACTACAAGAGACCCAGTACTTC. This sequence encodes CSAALQETQYF.

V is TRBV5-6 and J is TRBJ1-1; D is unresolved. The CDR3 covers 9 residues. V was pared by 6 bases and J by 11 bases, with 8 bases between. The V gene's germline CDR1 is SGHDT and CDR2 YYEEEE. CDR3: CASNQLAFF. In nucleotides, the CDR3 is TGTGCCAGCAACCAGTTGGCTTTCTTT. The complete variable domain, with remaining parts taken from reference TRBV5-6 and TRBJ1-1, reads DAGVTQSPTHLIKTRGQQVTLRCSPKSGHDTVSWYQQALGQGPQFIFQYYEEEERQRGNFPDRFSGHQFPNYSSELNVNALLLGDSALYLCASNQLAFFGQGTRLTVV.

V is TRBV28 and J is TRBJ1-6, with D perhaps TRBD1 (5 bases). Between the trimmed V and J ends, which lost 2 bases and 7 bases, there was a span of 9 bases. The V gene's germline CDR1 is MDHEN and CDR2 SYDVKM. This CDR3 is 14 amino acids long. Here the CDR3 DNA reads TGTGCCAGCAGTTTACTGACAGTAAATTCACCCCTCCACTTT. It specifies CASSLLTVNSPLHF.

Here the CDR3 reads CAWSGTEVLVFF. The CDR3 DNA reads TGTGCCTGGAGTGGGACAGAAGTCCTTGTGTTTTTT. The chain has TRBV30 and TRBJ1-4; tentative D call: TRBD1 (6 bases). The germline CDR1 and CDR2 sequences are GTSNPN and SVGIG (reference sequence). CDR3 length: 12 amino acids. Trimming shortened V by 1 base and J by 15 bases, and 15 bases separated the two germline ends.

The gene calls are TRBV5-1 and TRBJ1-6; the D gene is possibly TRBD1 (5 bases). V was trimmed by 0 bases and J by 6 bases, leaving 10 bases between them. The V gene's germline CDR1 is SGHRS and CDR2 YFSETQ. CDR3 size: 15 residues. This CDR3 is CASSLARVGNSPLHF. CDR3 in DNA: TGCGCCAGCAGCTTGGCCAGGGTCGGTAATTCACCCCTCCACTTT.

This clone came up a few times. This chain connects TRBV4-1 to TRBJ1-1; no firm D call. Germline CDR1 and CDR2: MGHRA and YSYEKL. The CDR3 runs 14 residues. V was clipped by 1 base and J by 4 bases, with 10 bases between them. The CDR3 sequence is CASSQALAGTEAFF. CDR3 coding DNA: TGCGCCAGCAGCCAAGCCTTGGCAGGCACTGAAGCTTTCTTT.